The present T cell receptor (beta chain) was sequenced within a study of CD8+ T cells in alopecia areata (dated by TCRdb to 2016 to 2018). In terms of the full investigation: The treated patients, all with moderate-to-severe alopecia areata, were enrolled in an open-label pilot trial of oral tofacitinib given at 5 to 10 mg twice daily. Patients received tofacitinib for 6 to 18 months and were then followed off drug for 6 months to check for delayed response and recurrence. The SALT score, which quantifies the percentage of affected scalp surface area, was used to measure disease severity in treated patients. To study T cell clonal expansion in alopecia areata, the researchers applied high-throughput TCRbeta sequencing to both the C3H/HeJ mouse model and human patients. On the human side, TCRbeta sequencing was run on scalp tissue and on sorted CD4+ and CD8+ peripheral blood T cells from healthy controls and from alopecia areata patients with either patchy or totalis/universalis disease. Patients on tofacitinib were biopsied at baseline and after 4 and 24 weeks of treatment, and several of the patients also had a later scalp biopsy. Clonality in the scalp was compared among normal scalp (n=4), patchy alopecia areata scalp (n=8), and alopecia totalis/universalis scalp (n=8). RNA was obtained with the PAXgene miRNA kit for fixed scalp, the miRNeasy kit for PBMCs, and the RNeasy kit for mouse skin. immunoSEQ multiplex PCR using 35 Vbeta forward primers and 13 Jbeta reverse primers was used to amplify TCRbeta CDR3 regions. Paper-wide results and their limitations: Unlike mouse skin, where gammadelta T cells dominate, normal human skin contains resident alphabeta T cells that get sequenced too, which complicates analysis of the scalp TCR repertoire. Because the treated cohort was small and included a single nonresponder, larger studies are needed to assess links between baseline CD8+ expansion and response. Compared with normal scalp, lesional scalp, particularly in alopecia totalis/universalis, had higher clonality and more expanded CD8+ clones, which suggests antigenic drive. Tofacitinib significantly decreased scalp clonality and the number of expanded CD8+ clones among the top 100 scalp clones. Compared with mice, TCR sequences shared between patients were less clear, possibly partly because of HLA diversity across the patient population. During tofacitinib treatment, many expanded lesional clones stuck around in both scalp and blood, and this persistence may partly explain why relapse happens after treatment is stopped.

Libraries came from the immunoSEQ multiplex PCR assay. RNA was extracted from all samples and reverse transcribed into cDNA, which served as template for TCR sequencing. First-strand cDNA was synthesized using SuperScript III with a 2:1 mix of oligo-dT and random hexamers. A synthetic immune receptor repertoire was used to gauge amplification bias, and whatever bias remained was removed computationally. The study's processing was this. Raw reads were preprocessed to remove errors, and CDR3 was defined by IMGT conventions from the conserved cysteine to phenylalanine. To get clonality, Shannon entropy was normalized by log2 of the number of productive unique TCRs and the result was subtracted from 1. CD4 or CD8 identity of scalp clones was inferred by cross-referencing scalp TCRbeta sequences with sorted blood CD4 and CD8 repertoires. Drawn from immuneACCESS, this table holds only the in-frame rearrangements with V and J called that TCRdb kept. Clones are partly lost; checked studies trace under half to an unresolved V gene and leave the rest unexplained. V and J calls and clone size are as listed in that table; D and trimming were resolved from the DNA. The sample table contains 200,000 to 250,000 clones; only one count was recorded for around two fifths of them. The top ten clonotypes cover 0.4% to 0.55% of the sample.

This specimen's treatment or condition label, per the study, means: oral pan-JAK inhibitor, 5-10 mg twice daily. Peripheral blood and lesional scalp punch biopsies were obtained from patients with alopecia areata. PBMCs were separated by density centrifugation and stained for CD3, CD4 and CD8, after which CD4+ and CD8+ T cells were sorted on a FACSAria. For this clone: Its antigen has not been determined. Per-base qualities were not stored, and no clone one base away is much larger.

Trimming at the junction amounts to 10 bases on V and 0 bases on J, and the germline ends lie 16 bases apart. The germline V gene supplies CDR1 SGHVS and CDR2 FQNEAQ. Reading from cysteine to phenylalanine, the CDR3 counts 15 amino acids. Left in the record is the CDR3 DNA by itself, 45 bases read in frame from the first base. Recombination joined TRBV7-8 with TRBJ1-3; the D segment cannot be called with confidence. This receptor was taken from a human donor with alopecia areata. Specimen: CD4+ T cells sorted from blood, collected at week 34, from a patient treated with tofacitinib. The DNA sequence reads TGTGCCACCCGACCGTTTCCGAGCTCTGGAAACACCATATATTTT. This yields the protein CATRPFPSSGNTIYF. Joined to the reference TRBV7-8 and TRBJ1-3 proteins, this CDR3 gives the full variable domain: GAGVSQSPRYKVAKRGQDVALRCDPISGHVSLFWYQQALGQGPEFLTYFQNEAQLDKSGLPSDRFFAERPEGSVSTLKIQRTQQEDSAVYLCATRPFPSSGNTIYFGEGSWLTVV.